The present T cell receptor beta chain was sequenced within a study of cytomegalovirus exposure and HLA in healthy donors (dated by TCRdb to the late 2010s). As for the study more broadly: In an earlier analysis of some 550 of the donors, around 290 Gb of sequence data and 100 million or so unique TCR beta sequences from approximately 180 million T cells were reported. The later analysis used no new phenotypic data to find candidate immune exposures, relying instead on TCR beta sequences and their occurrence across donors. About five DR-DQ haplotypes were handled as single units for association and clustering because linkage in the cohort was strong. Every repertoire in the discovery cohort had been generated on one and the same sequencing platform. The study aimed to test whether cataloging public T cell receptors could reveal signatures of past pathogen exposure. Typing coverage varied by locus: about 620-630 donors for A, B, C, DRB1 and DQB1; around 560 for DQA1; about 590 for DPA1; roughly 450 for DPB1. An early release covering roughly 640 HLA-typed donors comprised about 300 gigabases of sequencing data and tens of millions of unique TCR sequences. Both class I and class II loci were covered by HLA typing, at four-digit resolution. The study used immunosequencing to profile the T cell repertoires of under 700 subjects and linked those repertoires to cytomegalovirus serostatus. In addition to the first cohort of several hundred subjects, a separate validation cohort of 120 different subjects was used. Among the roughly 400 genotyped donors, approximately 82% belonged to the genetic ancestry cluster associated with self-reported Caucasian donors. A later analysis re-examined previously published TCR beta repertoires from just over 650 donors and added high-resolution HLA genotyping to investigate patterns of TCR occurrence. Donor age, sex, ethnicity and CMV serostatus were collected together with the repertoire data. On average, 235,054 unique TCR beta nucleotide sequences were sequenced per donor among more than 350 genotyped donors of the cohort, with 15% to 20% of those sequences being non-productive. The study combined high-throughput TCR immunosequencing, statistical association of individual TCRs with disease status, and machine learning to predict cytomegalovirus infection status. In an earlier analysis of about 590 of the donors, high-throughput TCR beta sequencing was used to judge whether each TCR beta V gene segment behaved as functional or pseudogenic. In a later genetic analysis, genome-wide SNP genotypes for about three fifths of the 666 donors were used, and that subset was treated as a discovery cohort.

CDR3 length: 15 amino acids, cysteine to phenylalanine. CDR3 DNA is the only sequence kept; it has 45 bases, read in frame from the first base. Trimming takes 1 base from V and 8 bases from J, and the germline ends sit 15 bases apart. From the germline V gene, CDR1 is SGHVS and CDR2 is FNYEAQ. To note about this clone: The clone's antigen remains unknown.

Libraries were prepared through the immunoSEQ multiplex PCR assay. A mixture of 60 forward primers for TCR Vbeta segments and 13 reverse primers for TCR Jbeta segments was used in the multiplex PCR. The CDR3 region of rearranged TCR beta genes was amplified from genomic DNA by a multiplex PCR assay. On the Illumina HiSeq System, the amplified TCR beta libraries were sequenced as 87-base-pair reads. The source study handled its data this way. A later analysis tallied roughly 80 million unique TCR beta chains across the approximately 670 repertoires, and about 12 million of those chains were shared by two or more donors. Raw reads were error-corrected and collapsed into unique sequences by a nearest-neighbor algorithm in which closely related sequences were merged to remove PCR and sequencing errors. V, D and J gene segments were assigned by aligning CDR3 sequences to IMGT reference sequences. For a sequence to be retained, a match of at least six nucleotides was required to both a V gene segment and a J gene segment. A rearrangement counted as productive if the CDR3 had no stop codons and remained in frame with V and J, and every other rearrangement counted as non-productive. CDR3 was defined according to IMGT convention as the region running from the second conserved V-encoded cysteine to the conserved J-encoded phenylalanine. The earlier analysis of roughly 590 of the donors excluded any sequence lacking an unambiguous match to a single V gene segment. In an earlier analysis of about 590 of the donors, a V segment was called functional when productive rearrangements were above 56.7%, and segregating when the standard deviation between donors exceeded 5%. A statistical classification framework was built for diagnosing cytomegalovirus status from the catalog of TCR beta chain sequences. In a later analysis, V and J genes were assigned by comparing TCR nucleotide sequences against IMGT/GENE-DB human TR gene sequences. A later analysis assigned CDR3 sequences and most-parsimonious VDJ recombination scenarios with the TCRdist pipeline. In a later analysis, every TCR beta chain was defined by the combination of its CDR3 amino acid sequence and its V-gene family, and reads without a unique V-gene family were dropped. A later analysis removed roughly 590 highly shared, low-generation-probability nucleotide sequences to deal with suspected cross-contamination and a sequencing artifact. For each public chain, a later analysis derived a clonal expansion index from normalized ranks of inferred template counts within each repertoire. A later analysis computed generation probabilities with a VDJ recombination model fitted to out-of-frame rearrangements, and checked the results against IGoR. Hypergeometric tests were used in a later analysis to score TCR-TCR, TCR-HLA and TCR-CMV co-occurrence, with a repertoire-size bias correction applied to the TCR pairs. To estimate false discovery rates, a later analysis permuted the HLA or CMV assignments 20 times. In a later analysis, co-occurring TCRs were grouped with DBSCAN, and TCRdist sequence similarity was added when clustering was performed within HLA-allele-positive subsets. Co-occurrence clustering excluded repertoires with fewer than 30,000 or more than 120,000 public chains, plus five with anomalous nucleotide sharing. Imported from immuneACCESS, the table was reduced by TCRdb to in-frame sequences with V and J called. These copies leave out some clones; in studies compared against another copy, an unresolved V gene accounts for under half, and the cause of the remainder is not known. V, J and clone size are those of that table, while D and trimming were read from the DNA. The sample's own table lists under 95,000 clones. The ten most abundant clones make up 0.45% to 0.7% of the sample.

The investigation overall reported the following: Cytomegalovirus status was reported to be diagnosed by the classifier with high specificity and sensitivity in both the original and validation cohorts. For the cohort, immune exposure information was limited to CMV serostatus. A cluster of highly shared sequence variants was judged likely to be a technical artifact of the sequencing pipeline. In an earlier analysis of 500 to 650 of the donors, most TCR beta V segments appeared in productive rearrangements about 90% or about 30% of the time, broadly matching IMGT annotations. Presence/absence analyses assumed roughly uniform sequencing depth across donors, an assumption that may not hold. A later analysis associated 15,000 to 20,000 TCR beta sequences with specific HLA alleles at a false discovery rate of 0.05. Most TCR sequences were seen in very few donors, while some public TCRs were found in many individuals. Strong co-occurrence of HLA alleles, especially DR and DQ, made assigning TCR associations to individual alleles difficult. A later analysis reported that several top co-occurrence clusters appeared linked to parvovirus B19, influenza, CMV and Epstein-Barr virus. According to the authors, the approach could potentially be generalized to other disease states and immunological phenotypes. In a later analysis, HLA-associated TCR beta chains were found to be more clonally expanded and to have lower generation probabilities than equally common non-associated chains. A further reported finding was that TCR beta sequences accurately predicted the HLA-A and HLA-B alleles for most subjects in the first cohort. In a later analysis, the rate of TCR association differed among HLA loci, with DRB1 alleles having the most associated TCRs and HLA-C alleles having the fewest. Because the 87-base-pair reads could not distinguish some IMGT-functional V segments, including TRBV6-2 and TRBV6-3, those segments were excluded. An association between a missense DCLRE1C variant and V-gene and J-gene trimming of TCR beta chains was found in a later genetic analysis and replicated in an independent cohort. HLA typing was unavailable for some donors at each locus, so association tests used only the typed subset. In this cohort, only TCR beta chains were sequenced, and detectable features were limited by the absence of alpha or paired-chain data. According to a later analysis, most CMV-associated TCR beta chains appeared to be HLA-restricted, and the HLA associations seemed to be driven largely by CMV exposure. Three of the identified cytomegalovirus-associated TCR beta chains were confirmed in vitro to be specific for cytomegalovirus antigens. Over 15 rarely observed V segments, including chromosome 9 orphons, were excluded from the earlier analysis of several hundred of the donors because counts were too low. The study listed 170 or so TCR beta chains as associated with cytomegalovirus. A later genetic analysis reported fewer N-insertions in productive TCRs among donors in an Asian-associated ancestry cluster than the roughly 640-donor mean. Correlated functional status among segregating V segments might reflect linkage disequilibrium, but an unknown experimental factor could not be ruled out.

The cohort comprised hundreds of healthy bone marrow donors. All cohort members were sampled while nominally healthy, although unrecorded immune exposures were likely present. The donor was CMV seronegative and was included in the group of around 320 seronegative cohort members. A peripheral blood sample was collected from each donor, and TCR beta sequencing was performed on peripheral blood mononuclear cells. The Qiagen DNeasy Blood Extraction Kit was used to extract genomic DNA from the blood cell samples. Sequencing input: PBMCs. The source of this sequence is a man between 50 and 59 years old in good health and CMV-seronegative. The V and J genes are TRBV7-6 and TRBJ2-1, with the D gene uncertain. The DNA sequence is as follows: TGTGCCAGCAGCTTAGACGAGGCCCGAAGGTATGAGCAGTTCTTC. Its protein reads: CASSLDEARRYEQFF.